These T cell receptor beta chains were read from a single sample in a study of blood T cell repertoires in COVID-19. This table comes from immunoSEQ multiplex PCR, and its TCRdb copy is limited to in-frame clones, with some not included. The sample gives approximately 210,000 clones, over 75% of which show up once; roughly 7.2% is in the top ten. Sequenced sample: PBMCs or T cells enriched from blood (not recorded which). Every receptor here comes from a young man in a cohort exposed to, infected with or recovered from COVID-19 (not recorded which). Both conserved end residues are part of each CDR3. The D gene is left open where the match is weak. Clone size appears in some rows only: once, few, many, or a class for an expanded clone.

clone_size: medium-sized; d_call: .; j_call: TRBJ2-1; v_call: TRBV4-3; cdr3_aa: CASSQGPLRDGNEQFF; cdr3_nt: TGCGCCAGCAGCCAAGGACCTTTACGGGATGGGAATGAGCAGTTCTTC
clone_size: .; d_call: .; j_call: TRBJ2-7; v_call: TRBV4-3; cdr3_aa: CASSQSRSGYEQYF; cdr3_nt: TGCGCCAGCAGCCAATCCCGAAGCGGCTACGAGCAGTACTTC
clone_size: .; d_call: TRBD2; j_call: TRBJ2-7; v_call: TRBV3-1/TRBV3-2; cdr3_aa: CASSRKLAEPAYEQYF; cdr3_nt: TGTGCCAGCAGTCGGAAACTAGCGGAACCCGCCTACGAGCAGTACTTC
clone_size: .; d_call: .; j_call: TRBJ2-3; v_call: TRBV9; cdr3_aa: CASSAASFREGLQNRLAATQYF; cdr3_nt: TGTGCCAGCAGCGCCGCCTCCTTCAGAGAGGGTTTGCAGAACCGCCTCGCTGCTACGCAGTATTTT
clone_size: once; d_call: TRBD2; j_call: TRBJ2-3; v_call: TRBV3-1/TRBV3-2; cdr3_aa: CASSQGPGRGTDTQYF; cdr3_nt: TGTGCCAGCAGCCAAGGGCCAGGGAGGGGCACAGATACGCAGTATTTT
clone_size: .; d_call: TRBD2; j_call: TRBJ2-1; v_call: TRBV13; cdr3_aa: CASSLWASGMSNEQFF; cdr3_nt: TGTGCCAGCAGCTTATGGGCTAGCGGGATGAGTAATGAGCAGTTCTTC
clone_size: .; d_call: .; j_call: TRBJ1-1; v_call: TRBV5-1; cdr3_aa: CASSLAGGGGMNTEAFF; cdr3_nt: TGCGCCAGCAGCTTGGCCGGCGGGGGCGGTATGAACACTGAAGCTTTCTTT
clone_size: .; d_call: TRBD1; j_call: TRBJ1-1; v_call: TRBV18; cdr3_aa: CASSPYLTQGANTEAFF; cdr3_nt: TGTGCCAGCTCACCTTACCTCACACAGGGGGCGAACACTGAAGCTTTCTTT
clone_size: .; d_call: .; j_call: TRBJ1-4; v_call: TRBV3-1/TRBV3-2; cdr3_aa: CASSHIGEEKLFF; cdr3_nt: TGTGCCAGCAGCCACATCGGGGAAGAAAAACTGTTTTTT
clone_size: .; d_call: .; j_call: TRBJ2-7; v_call: TRBV11-1; cdr3_aa: CASSGTIYEQYF; cdr3_nt: TGTGCCAGCAGCGGGACAATCTACGAGCAGTACTTC
clone_size: .; d_call: .; j_call: TRBJ1-5; v_call: TRBV6-5; cdr3_aa: CASSPRGSNQPQHF; cdr3_nt: TGTGCCAGCAGCCCCCGAGGAAGCAATCAGCCCCAGCATTTT
clone_size: .; d_call: TRBD2; j_call: TRBJ2-7; v_call: TRBV14; cdr3_aa: CASSQGLAGVYEQYF; cdr3_nt: TGTGCCAGCAGCCAAGGACTAGCGGGAGTCTACGAGCAGTACTTC
clone_size: .; d_call: TRBD2; j_call: TRBJ2-2; v_call: TRBV9; cdr3_aa: CASSAGDYNTGELFF; cdr3_nt: TGTGCCAGCAGCGCCGGGGACTACAACACCGGGGAGCTGTTTTTT
clone_size: .; d_call: TRBD2; j_call: TRBJ2-7; v_call: TRBV20-1; cdr3_aa: CSASFAGGSYEQYF; cdr3_nt: TGCAGTGCTAGTTTCGCGGGAGGCTCCTACGAGCAGTACTTC
clone_size: .; d_call: TRBD2; j_call: TRBJ2-3; v_call: TRBV5-1; cdr3_aa: CASSSPGTSGRPDTQYF; cdr3_nt: TGCGCCAGCAGCTCCCCCGGGACTAGCGGGAGACCAGATACGCAGTATTTT
clone_size: .; d_call: TRBD2; j_call: TRBJ2-1; v_call: TRBV24-1; cdr3_aa: CATGLAGGPNEQFF; cdr3_nt: TGTGCCACCGGACTAGCGGGAGGTCCCAATGAGCAGTTCTTC
clone_size: .; d_call: TRBD2; j_call: TRBJ2-7; v_call: TRBV3-1/TRBV3-2; cdr3_aa: CASSRESSGSYEQYF; cdr3_nt: TGTGCCAGCAGCCGTGAATCTAGCGGCTCCTACGAGCAGTACTTC
clone_size: .; d_call: .; j_call: TRBJ1-6; v_call: TRBV27; cdr3_aa: CASSFYSRGDNSPLHF; cdr3_nt: TGTGCCAGCAGTTTCTACAGCAGGGGTGATAATTCACCCCTCCACTTT